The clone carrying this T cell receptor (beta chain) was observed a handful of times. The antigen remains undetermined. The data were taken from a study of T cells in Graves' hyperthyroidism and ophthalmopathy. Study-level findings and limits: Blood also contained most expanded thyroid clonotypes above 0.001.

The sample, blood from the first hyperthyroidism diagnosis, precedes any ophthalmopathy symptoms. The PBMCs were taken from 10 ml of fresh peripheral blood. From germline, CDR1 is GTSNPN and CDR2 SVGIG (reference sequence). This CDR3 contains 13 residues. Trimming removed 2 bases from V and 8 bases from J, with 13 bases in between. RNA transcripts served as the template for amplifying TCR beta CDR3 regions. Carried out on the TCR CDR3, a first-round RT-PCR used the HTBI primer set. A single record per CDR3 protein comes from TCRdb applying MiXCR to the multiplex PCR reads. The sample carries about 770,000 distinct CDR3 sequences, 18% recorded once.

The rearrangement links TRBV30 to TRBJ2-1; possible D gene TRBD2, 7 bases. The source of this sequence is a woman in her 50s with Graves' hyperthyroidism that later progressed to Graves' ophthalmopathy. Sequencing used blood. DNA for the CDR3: TGTGCCTGGAGTACGGTAGGGGGGGATGAGCAGTTCTTC. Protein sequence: CAWSTVGGDEQFF.